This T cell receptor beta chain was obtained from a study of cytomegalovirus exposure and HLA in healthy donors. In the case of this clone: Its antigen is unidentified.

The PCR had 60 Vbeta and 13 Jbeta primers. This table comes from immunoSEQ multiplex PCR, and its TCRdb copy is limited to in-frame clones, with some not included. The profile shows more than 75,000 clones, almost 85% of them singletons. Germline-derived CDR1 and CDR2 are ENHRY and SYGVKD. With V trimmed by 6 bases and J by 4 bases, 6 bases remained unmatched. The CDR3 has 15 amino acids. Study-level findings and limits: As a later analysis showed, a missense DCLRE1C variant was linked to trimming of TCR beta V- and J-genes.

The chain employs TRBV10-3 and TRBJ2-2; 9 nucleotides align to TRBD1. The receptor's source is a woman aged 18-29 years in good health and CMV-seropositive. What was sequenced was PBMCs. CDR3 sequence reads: CAISDRGGGTGELFF. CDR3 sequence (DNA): TGTGCCATCAGCGACAGGGGGGGTGGCACCGGGGAGCTGTTTTTT.